These 32 T cell receptor beta chains share one sample of origin, sequenced in a study of breast tumors, draining lymph nodes, adjacent tissues. TCRdb called the multiplex PCR reads again in MiXCR, with one record for every CDR3 protein. The sample yields over 70,000 distinct CDR3 sequences, approximately 28% seen once. Axillary draining lymph nodes of breast cancer patients supplied the node samples. The sequencing sample was made of axillary lymph node tissue. The receptors shown here come from a female donor with breast cancer. Some clones in this sample may be carry-over from other donors' samples.

The table lists this clonotype with many counts. The chain employs TRBV19 and TRBJ2-1; TRBD2 agrees at 7 bases. V shed 7 bases, J shed 1 base, and the junction held 4 bases outside the gene matches. Germline V gene sequence: CDR1 LNHDA, CDR2 SQIVND (reference sequence). The CDR3 covers 14 residues. CDR3 nucleotides: TGTGCCAGTATGCCAGCGGGGTCCTACAATGAGCAGTTCTTC. It is translated as CASMPAGSYNEQFF.

This clonotype was seen ten or more times. The chain joins TRBV5-1 to TRBJ2-4; D call uncertain. The ends were cut back, 2 bases at V and 8 bases at J, with 17 bases in the middle. CDR1 and CDR2 from the germline V gene are SGHRS and YFSETQ. The CDR3 is 15 amino acids. The CDR3 nucleotides read TGCGCCAGCAGCTTATCACATGGAGCTGAGGACATTCAGTACTTC. It specifies CASSLSHGAEDIQYF.

This clonotype was seen a few times. A much larger clone lies a single base off, so this may be a read error. The chain links TRBV28 to TRBJ1-2, with a weak D call TRBD1 (5 bases). Germline V gives CDR1 MDHEN, CDR2 SYDVKM. The CDR3 loop spans 13 amino acids. The CDR3 sequence is CASLTQGLSGYAF. The CDR3 bases are TGTGCCAGCTTAACCCAGGGTTTATCTGGCTACGCCTTC.

This clonotype was counted a few times. As the CDR3 is not closed by the conserved phenylalanine or tryptophan, this likely results from a read error. The V gene is TRBV6-1, the J gene TRBJ2-5; D possibly corresponds to TRBD2 (7 bases). Germline V lookup: CDR1 MNHNS, CDR2 SASEGT. The CDR3 has 18 residues. V was clipped by 3 bases and J by 1 base, with 21 bases between them. This CDR3 is CASSDRGASSPLQETQYS. CDR3 coding DNA: TGTGCCAGCAGTGATCGGGGGGCGTCTTCACCCCTCCAAGAGACCCAGTACTCC.

In this sample, this clonotype turned up many times. The genes are TRBV4-3 and TRBJ2-7, with D unclear. V was trimmed by 0 bases and J by 0 bases, leaving 9 bases between them. This CDR3 region has 15 residues. Germline CDR1 is LGHNA and CDR2 is YSLEER. The CDR3 nucleotides are TGCGCCAGCAGCCAAGAGATTACGAGCTCCTACGAGCAGTACTTC. Encoded protein: CASSQEITSSYEQYF.

The chain combines TRBV7-9 with TRBJ2-2; TRBD2 matches at 11 bases. CDR1 SEHNR and CDR2 FQNEAQ come from the germline V gene (reference sequence). There are 16 residues in the CDR3. V lost 5 bases, J lost 10 bases, and 12 bases stayed unmatched. The CDR3 coding sequence is TGTGCCAGCAGCACCAATAGCGGGAGGGCCTTCGAGGAGCTGTTTTTT. Translation: CASSTNSGRAFEELFF.

This clonotype was counted only a few times. This clone may be a read error of a much larger clone one base away. V is TRBV20-1 and J is TRBJ1-2; weak D call: TRBD1 (6 bases). This CDR3 is built from 12 residues. Per germline, CDR1 DFQATT and CDR2 SNEGSKA (reference sequence). Here the CDR3 reads CSARDLWGGSTF. The CDR3 DNA is TGCAGTGCTAGAGATCTATGGGGGGGCTCCACCTTC.

This rearrangement joins TRBV12-3 or TRBV12-4 to TRBJ1-2, with 7 bases matching TRBD1. This CDR3 has 12 amino acids. After removal of 5 bases from V and 6 bases from J, the junction contained 3 bases not matched to a gene. The CDR3 loop is CASSDTGDGYTF. DNA for the CDR3: TGTGCCAGCAGTGACACAGGGGATGGCTACACCTTC.

The chain recombines TRBV11-3 with TRBJ1-1; D gene ambiguous. V dropped 1 base and J dropped 3 bases, with 6 bases sitting between them. Looked up from germline, CDR1 is SGHNT and CDR2 is YENEEA. CDR3 length: 13 residues. The chain's CDR3 is CASSLGGDTEAFF. The CDR3 DNA is TGTGCCAGCAGCTTAGGTGGAGACACTGAAGCTTTCTTT.

This clonotype was recorded many times. The genes are TRBV19 and TRBJ2-1; the match to TRBD2 covers 12 bases. Germline assignment: CDR1 LNHDA and CDR2 SQIVND (reference sequence). With V trimmed by 3 bases and J by 8 bases, 8 bases remained unmatched. The CDR3 is 16 amino acids. The CDR3 DNA sequence: TGTGCCAGTAGTATCCTACTAGCGGGAGGTAGGGATGAGCAGTTCTTC. Encoded protein: CASSILLAGGRDEQFF. The complete variable domain, with remaining parts taken from reference TRBV19 and TRBJ2-1, reads DGGITQSPKYLFRKEGQNVTLSCEQNLNHDAMYWYRQDPGQGLRLIYYSQIVNDFQKGDIAEGYSVSREKKESFPLTVTSAQKNPTAFYLCASSILLAGGRDEQFFGPGTRLTVL.

This clonotype has at least ten counts. The chain carries TRBV12-3 or TRBV12-4 and TRBJ2-7; a weak D match, TRBD1 (6 bases). V was shortened by 6 bases and J by 2 bases, with 8 bases between the two germline ends. This CDR3 has 12 residues. Here the CDR3 reads CASRQGTYEQYF. CDR3 nucleotide sequence: TGTGCCAGCAGACAGGGAACCTACGAGCAGTACTTC.

The sample holds many counts of this clonotype. The chain joins TRBV4-3 to TRBJ2-7, with 13 bases that match TRBD2. CDR1 and CDR2 from the germline V gene are LGHNA and YSLEER. The CDR3 is 16 residues long. Trimming at V came to 1 base and at J to 5 bases, leaving 5 bases not matched to a gene. CDR3 loop: CASSQARTSGSNEQYF. In DNA form, the CDR3 reads TGCGCCAGCAGCCAAGCCCGGACTAGCGGGAGTAACGAGCAGTACTTC.

This clonotype appeared a single time. The DNA is omitted, as the CDR3 cannot be located on it reliably, and the CDR3 follows TCRdb's listing. V is TRBV29-1 and J is TRBJ2-2; TRBD1 was called by the table and not checked on the DNA. Germline values: CDR1 SQVTM, CDR2 ANQGSEA. The CDR3 has 17 amino acids, counting both end residues. This CDR3 is CSVADGAYEQYFGELFF.

As DNA, the CDR3 is TGTGCCAGCAGCCCGGGGGACGGAGGAGAGGAGACCCAGCATTTT. Its protein is CASSPGDGGEETQHF. The rearrangement joins TRBV5-4 to TRBJ1-5, with D maybe TRBD1 (5 bases). Germline CDR1 reads SGHNT; CDR2 reads YYREEE (reference sequence). Trimming removed 4 bases at V and 11 bases at J, with 22 bases between. The CDR3 consists of 15 residues.

This clonotype appeared a single time. Its ends do not fully match the called genes, so a read error is possible. The V gene is TRBV2, the J gene TRBJ2-5; 10 bases match TRBD2. The CDR3 is 16 amino acids. Germline-derived CDR1 and CDR2 are SNHLY and FYNNEI. The CDR3: CASSDQLAGAGETQYF. The CDR3 nucleotides read TGTGCCAGCAGTGACCAGCTAGCGGGAGCCGGAGAGACACAGTACTTC.

A word on this clonotype: This may arise from a read error, as a much more abundant clone is one base away. The V gene is TRBV13, the J gene TRBJ2-2; D is uncertain. Trimming removed 5 bases at V and 1 base at J, with 8 bases between. The CDR3 sequence is 14 residues long. Per germline, CDR1 PRHDT and CDR2 FYEKMQ (reference sequence). CDR3 bases: TGTGCCAGCAGCAGGCCTGGGAACACCGGGGAGCTGTTTTTT. Translated: CASSRPGNTGELFF.

This clonotype has a count of ten or more. The rearrangement joins TRBV29-1 to TRBJ2-7, with TRBD1 identical over 12 bases. Germline CDR1 reads SQVTM; CDR2 reads ANQGSEA. There are 15 residues in the CDR3. V dropped 7 bases and J dropped 7; count of bases not matched to a gene: 14. The CDR3 DNA follows: TGCAGCGCTCGCCCTGGGACAGGGGGCGGTGAAGAGCAGTACTTC. This codes for CSARPGTGGGEEQYF.

The CDR3 reads CASSEAGGSYNSPLHF. The CDR3 bases are TGTGCCAGCAGTGAGGCAGGGGGCTCCTATAATTCACCCCTCCACTTT. The genes are TRBV25-1 and TRBJ1-6; TRBD1 matches 7 bases. The CDR3 contains 16 residues. From germline, CDR1 is MGHDK and CDR2 SYGVNS. V shed 3 bases, J shed 0 bases, and the junction held 2 bases outside the gene matches.

This clonotype was seen once. This CDR3 reads CASSSLSRPHEQYF. Here the CDR3 DNA reads TGTGCCAGCAGCTCTCTTAGCAGACCCCACGAGCAGTACTTC. This chain links TRBV9 with TRBJ2-7; D gene uncertain. Deletions cut 4 bases from V and 5 bases from J, with 16 bases between. The CDR3 spans 14 residues. The germline CDR1 and CDR2 sequences are SGDLS and YYNGEE.

This clonotype came up many times. The chain joins TRBV4-3 to TRBJ2-1, with 11 bases lining up with TRBD2. Unmatched junction bases numbered 2, after V lost 3 bases and J lost 4 bases. From germline, CDR1 is LGHNA and CDR2 YSLEER. The CDR3 contains 15 residues. CDR3 sequence reads: CASSHGTSGYNEQFF. The CDR3, as DNA: TGCGCCAGCAGCCACGGGACTAGCGGATACAATGAGCAGTTCTTC.

This clonotype was counted at least ten times. The J gene is TRBJ2-7, the V gene TRBV7-2; no reliable D call. V was shortened by 4 bases and J by 4 bases, with 11 bases between the two germline ends. The CDR3 totals 13 residues. In germline, CDR1 is SGHTA, CDR2 FQGNSA. The CDR3, as DNA: TGTGCCAGCAGCTACGGCCAGTTATACGAGCAGTACTTC. Translating gives CASSYGQLYEQYF.

The chain links TRBV27 to TRBJ1-1; no reliable D call. CDR3 length: 16 amino acids. The germline V and J ends were trimmed by 7 bases and 1 base, with 19 bases remaining between them. Germline CDR1 and CDR2: MNHEY and SMNVEV (reference sequence). This CDR3 reads CASTRTWRQANTEAFF. In nucleotides, the CDR3 is TGTGCCAGCACTCGAACCTGGCGGCAGGCGAACACTGAAGCTTTCTTT.

This clonotype was seen at least ten times. The chain recombines TRBV20-1 with TRBJ2-5; a possible D gene is TRBD2 (6 bases). Looked up from germline, CDR1 is DFQATT and CDR2 is SNEGSKA (reference sequence). This CDR3 contains 13 residues. V was pared by 4 bases and J by 4 bases, with 13 bases between. As DNA, the CDR3 is TGCAGTGCTACCAACTTAGCGGCAGAGACCCAGTACTTC. Translated, it gives CSATNLAAETQYF.

This clonotype appeared many times. The chain employs TRBV5-1 and TRBJ2-1; 14 bases are shared with TRBD2. V dropped 5 bases and J dropped 3; count of bases not matched to a gene: 7. Germline assignment: CDR1 SGHRS and CDR2 YFSETQ. This CDR3 has 17 amino acids. The CDR3 here is CASRAGTSGRGYNEQFF. The CDR3 DNA follows: TGCGCCAGCAGGGCCGGGACTAGCGGGAGAGGCTACAATGAGCAGTTCTTC. Variable domain in full (rest from reference TRBV5-1 and TRBJ2-1): KAGVTQTPRYLIKTRGQQVTLSCSPISGHRSVSWYQQTPGQGLQFLFEYFSETQRNKGNFPGRFSGRQFSNSRSEMNVSTLELGDSALYLCASRAGTSGRGYNEQFFGPGTRLTVL.

This clonotype was seen at least ten times. The chain has TRBV27 and TRBJ1-4; D remains ambiguous. Germline CDR1 is MNHEY and CDR2 is SMNVEV (reference sequence). Trimming left V 8 bases short and J 0 bases short, with 10 bases between. The length of the CDR3 is 14 residues. CDR3 region: CASARVATNEKLFF. CDR3 DNA: TGTGCCAGCGCCCGGGTTGCAACTAATGAAAAACTGTTTTTT.

At least ten counts were recorded for this clonotype. V usage is TRBV27 and J usage is TRBJ1-5; TRBD1 might be the D (5 bases). Germline values: CDR1 MNHEY, CDR2 SMNVEV (reference sequence). The CDR3 covers 16 residues. Trimming left V 6 bases short and J 6 bases short, with 21 bases between. The CDR3 coding sequence is TGTGCCAGCAGCCCCCCCCTGTGGCAGGGAGGTCAGCCCCAGCATTTT. It yields the protein CASSPPLWQGGQPQHF.

This clonotype was seen repeatedly, ten times or more. The chain couples TRBV6-6 to TRBJ2-5; 8 nucleotides agree with TRBD1. This CDR3 has 13 residues. Germline V gene data show CDR1 as MNHNY and CDR2 as SVGAGI (reference sequence). Trimming took 6 bases from V and 5 from J; bases not matched to a gene: 5. This CDR3 is CASSRTGKETQYF. The CDR3 nucleotides are TGTGCCAGCAGCCGGACAGGGAAGGAGACCCAGTACTTC.

J is TRBJ2-5 and V is TRBV19; 8 bases are a match to TRBD1. The J segment lost 5 bases and the V segment lost 4 bases, leaving 3 bases of the junction unmatched. The CDR3 loop spans 13 amino acids. Per the germline V gene, CDR1 is LNHDA and CDR2 is SQIVND (reference sequence). CDR3 in DNA: TGTGCCAGTAGTACAGGGGGCGCGGAGACCCAGTACTTC. It translates to CASSTGGAETQYF.

This clonotype was recorded a few times. The chain has TRBV7-2 and TRBJ1-1; 8 bases are shared with TRBD1. Germline CDR1 is SGHTA and CDR2 is FQGNSA. V lost 2 bases and J lost 1; bases outside the gene matches: 9. CDR3 size: 17 residues. CDR3: CASSLYRTGYRNTEAFF. CDR3 sequence (DNA): TGTGCCAGCAGCTTATACCGGACAGGGTATAGGAACACTGAAGCTTTCTTT.

This clonotype came up a few times. A read error is possible here, since a much larger clone lies one base away. The DNA for the CDR3 is TGTGCCAGCAGCTGGAGTTGGGCGTACAGTGATGGCTACACCTTC. Translation gives CASSWSWAYSDGYTF. This rearrangement joins TRBV5-6 to TRBJ1-2; D is uncertain. V lost 3 bases, J lost 6 bases, and 18 bases lay in between. CDR3 length equals 15 residues. Germline V gene sequence: CDR1 SGHDT, CDR2 YYEEEE.

This clonotype was recorded at least ten times. The chain combines TRBV27 with TRBJ2-7; D unresolved. From germline, CDR1 is MNHEY and CDR2 SMNVEV (reference sequence). CDR3 length: 15 residues. The V gene lost 3 bases and the J gene lost 8 bases, with 20 bases spanning the gap. The CDR3 spells CASSFPDGGRMKQYF. CDR3 DNA sequence: TGTGCCAGCAGTTTCCCGGACGGCGGTAGGATGAAGCAGTACTTC.

This clonotype was seen a few times. A single base separates this from a much larger clone, so it may be a read error. CDR3: CASSISSGTQYLDEQSF. DNA of the CDR3: TGTGCCAGTAGTATTTCCTCCGGGACACAATATCTCGATGAGCAGTCCTTC. The chain is built from TRBV19 and TRBJ2-1; D is perhaps TRBD1 (6 bases). The CDR3 contains 17 residues. Germline V gene sequence: CDR1 LNHDA, CDR2 SQIVND (reference sequence).